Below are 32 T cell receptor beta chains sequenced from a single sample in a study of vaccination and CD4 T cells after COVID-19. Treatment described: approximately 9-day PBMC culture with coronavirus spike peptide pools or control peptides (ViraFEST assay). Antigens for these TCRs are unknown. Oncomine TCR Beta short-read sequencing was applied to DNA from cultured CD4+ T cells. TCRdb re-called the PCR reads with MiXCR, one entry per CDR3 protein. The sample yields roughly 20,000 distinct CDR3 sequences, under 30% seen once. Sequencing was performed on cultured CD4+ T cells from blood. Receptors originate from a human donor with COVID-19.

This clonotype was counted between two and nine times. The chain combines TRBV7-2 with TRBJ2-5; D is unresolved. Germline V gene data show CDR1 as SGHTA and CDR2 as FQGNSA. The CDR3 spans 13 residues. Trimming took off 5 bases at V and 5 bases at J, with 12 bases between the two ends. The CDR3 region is CASSRSGTETQYF. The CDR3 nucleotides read TGTGCCAGCAGCCGATCTGGTACGGAGACCCAGTACTTC.

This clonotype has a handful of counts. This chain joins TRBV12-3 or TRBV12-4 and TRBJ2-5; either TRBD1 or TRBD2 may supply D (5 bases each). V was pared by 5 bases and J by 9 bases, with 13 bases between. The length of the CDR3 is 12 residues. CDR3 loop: CASSMTGGAQYF. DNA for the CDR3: TGTGCCAGCAGTATGACTGGGGGAGCCCAGTACTTC.

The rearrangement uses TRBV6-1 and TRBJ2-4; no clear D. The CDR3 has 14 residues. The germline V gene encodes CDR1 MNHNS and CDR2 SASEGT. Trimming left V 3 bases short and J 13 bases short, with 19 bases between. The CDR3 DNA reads TGTGCCAGCAGTGAGGAATCAAGACCGACCCCCCAGTACTTC. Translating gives CASSEESRPTPQYF.

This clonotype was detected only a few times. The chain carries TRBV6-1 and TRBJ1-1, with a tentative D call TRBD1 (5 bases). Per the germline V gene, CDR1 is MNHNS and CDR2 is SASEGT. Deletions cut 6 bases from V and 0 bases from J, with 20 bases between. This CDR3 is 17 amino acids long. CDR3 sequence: CASRGIEGTPMNTEAFF. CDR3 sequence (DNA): TGTGCCAGCAGGGGGATTGAGGGGACTCCCATGAACACTGAAGCTTTCTTT.

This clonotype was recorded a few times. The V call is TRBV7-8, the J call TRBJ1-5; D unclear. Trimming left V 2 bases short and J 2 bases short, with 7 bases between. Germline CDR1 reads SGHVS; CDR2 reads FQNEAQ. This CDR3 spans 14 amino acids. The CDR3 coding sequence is TGTGCCAGCAGCTTAAGTGGGGGCAATCAGCCCCAGCATTTT. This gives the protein CASSLSGGNQPQHF.

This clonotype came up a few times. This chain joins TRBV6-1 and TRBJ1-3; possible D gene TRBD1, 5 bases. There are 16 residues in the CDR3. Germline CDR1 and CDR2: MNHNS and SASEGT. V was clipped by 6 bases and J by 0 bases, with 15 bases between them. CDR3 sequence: CASSSSRQGSGNTIYF. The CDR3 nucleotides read TGTGCCAGCAGCTCCAGTCGTCAGGGCTCTGGAAACACCATATATTTT.

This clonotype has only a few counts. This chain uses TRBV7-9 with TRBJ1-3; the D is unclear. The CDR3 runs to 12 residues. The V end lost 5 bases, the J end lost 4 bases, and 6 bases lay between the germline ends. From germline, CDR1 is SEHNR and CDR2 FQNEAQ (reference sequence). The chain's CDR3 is CASSATGNTIYF. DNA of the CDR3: TGTGCCAGCAGCGCGACAGGAAACACCATATATTTT. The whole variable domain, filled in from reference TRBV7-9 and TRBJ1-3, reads DTGVSQNPRHKITKRGQNVTFRCDPISEHNRLYWYRQTLGQGPEFLTYFQNEAQLEKSRLLSDRFSAERPKGSFSTLEIQRTEQGDSAMYLCASSATGNTIYFGEGSWLTVV.

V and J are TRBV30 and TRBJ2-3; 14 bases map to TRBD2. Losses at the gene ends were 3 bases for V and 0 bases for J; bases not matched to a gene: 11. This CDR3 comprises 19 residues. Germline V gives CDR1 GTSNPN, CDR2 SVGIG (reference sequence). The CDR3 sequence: CAWSVGLAGGPLSTDTQYF. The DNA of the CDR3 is TGTGCCTGGAGCGTAGGACTAGCGGGGGGCCCCCTTAGCACAGATACGCAGTATTTT.

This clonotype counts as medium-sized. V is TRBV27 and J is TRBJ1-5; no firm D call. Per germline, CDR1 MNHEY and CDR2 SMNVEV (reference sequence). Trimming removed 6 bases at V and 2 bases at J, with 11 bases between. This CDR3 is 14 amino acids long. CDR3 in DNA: TGTGCCAGCAGCCGGGGATATGGCAATCAGCCCCAGCATTTT. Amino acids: CASSRGYGNQPQHF.

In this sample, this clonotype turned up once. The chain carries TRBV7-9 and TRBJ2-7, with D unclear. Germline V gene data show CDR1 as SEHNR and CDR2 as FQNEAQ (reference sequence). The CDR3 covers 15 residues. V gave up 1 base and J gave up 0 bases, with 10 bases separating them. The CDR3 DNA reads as TGTGCCAGCAGCTTAGAAGGGCTGAGCTCCTACGAGCAGTACTTC. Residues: CASSLEGLSSYEQYF.

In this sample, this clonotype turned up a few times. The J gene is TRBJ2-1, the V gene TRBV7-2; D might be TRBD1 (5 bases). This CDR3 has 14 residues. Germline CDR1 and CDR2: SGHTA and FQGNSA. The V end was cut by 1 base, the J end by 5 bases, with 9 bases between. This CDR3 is CASSLDRIDNEQFF. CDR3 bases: TGTGCCAGCAGCTTAGACAGGATCGACAATGAGCAGTTCTTC.

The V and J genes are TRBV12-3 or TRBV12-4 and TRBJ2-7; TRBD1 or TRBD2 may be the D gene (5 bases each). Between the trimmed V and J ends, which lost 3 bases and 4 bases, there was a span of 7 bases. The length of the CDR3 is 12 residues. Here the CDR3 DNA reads TGTGCCAGCAGTTTCTGGGGGTACGAGCAGTACTTC. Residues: CASSFWGYEQYF.

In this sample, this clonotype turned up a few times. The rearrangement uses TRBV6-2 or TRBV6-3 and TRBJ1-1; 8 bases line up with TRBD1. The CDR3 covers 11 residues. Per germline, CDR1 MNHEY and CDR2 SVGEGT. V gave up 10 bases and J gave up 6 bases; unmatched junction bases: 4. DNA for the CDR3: TGTGCCATCGGACAGGGCGCTGAAGCTTTCTTT. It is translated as CAIGQGAEAFF.

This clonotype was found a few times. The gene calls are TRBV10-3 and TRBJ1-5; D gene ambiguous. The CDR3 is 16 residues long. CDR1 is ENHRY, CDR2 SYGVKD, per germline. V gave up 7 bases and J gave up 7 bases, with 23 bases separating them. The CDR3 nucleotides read TGTGCCATCAACGGGCCGGATGGCTGCGTACGGCAGCCCCAGCATTTT. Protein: CAINGPDGCVRQPQHF.

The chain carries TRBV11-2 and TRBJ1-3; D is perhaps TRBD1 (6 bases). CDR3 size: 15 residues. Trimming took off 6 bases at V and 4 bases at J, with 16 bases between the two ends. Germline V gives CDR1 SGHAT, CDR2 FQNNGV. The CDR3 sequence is CASSLLTGGGNTIYF. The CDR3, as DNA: TGTGCCAGCAGTTTACTGACAGGCGGGGGAAACACCATATATTTT.

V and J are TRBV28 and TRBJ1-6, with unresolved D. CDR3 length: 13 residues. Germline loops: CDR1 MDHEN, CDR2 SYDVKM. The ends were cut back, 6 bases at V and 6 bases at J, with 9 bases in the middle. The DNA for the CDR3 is TGTGCCAGCAGGGGCCGGGGTAATTCACCCCTCCACTTT. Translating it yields CASRGRGNSPLHF.

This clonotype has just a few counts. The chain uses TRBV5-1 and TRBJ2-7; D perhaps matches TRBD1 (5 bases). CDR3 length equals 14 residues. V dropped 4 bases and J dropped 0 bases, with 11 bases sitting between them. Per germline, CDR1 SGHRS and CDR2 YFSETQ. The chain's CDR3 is CASSQGLSSYEQYF. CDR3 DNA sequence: TGCGCCAGCAGCCAGGGCCTGAGCTCCTACGAGCAGTACTTC.

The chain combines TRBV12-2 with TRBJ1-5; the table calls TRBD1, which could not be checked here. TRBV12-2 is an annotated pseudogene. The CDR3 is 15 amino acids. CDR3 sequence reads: CASPTGAGGNQPQHF. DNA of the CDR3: TGTGCAAGTCCCACTGGGGCGGGGGGCAATCAGCCCCAGCATTTT.

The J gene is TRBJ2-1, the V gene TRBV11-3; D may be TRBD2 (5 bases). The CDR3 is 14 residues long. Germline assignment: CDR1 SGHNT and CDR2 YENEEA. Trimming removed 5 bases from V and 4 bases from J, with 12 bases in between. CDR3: CASSPMGVYNEQFF. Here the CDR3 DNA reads TGTGCCAGCAGCCCCATGGGAGTGTACAATGAGCAGTTCTTC.

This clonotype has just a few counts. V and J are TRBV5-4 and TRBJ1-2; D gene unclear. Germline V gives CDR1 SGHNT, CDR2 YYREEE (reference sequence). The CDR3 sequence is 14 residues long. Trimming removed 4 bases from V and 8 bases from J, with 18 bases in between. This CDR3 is CASSQSVGFDGYTF. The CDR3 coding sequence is TGTGCCAGCAGCCAGTCCGTCGGATTTGACGGCTACACCTTC.

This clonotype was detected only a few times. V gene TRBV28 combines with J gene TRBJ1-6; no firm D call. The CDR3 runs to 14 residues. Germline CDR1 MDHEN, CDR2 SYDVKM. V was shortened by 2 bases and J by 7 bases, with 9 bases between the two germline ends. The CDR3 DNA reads TGTGCCAGCAGTTTACTGGGAGGGAATTCACCCCTCCACTTT. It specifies CASSLLGGNSPLHF.

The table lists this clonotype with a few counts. The CDR3 loop is CAIPAGGRNTGELFF. CDR3 nucleotides: TGTGCCATCCCTGCGGGAGGGCGGAACACCGGGGAGCTGTTTTTT. The rearrangement links TRBV10-3 to TRBJ2-2; 9 positions match TRBD2. V lost 8 bases, J lost 1 base, and 5 bases stayed unmatched. This CDR3 has 15 amino acids. Germline V gives CDR1 ENHRY, CDR2 SYGVKD.

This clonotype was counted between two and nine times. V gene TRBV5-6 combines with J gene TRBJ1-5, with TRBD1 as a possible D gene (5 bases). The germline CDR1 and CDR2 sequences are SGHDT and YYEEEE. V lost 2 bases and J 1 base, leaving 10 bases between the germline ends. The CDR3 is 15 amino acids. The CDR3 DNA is TGTGCCAGCAGCTTTAATAGACAGAGCAATCAGCCCCAGCATTTT. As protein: CASSFNRQSNQPQHF. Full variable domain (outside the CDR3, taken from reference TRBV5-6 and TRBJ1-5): DAGVTQSPTHLIKTRGQQVTLRCSPKSGHDTVSWYQQALGQGPQFIFQYYEEEERQRGNFPDRFSGHQFPNYSSELNVNALLLGDSALYLCASSFNRQSNQPQHFGDGTRLSIL.

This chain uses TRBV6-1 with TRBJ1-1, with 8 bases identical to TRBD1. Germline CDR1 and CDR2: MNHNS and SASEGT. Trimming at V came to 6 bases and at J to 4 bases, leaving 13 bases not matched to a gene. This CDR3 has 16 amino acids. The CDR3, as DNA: TGTGCCAGCAGCCATAACAGGGGGGCGAGAATCACTGAAGCTTTCTTT. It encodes CASSHNRGARITEAFF.

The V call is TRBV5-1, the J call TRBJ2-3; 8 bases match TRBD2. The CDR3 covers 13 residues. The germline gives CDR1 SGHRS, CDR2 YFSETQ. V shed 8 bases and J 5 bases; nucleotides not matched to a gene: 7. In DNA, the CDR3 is TGCGCCAGTTCGGCGGGGGGAGTAGATACGCAGTATTTT. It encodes CASSAGGVDTQYF.

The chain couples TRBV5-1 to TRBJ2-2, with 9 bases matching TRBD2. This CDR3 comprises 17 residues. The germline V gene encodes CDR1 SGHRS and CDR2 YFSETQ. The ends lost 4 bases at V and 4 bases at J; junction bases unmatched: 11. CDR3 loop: CASSPAGAGGLTGELFF. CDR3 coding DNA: TGCGCCAGCAGCCCGGCGGGAGCGGGGGGCCTCACCGGGGAGCTGTTTTTT.

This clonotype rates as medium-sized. The CDR3 coding sequence is TGTGCCACCAGCACAAGACAGGGGAACGAGCAGTACTTC. The encoded protein is CATSTRQGNEQYF. The chain uses TRBV15 and TRBJ2-7, with 8 bases identical to TRBD1. The length of the CDR3 is 13 residues. CDR1 LNHNV and CDR2 YYDKDF come from the germline V gene (reference sequence). The V gene end was trimmed by 4 bases and the J gene end by 5 bases; junction bases not matched to a gene: 4.

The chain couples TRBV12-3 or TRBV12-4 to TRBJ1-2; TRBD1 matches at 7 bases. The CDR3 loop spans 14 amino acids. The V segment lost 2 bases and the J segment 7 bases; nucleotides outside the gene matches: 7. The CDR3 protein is CASSLSRQGVGYTF. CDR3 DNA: TGTGCCAGCAGTTTAAGTAGGCAGGGGGTTGGCTACACCTTC.

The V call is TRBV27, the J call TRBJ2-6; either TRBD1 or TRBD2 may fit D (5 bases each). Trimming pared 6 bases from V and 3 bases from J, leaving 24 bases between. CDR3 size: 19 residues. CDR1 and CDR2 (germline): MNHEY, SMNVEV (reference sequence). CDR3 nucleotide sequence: TGTGCCAGCAGCAGTTTGATAGGGACGGGATTGGATGGGGCCAACGTCCTGACTTTC. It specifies CASSSLIGTGLDGANVLTF.

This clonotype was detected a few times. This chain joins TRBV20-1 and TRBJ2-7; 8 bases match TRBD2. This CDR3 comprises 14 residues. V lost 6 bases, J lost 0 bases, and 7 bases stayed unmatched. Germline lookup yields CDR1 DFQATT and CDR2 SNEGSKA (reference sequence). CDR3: CSASGLAVSYEQYF. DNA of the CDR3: TGCAGTGCCTCCGGACTAGCCGTCTCCTACGAGCAGTACTTC.

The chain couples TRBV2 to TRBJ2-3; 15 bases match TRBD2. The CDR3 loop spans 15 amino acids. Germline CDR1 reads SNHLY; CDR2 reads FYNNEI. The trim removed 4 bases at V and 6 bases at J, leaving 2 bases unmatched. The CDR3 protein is CASSVGTSGGDTQYF. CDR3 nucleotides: TGTGCCAGCAGTGTGGGGACTAGCGGGGGGGATACGCAGTATTTT.

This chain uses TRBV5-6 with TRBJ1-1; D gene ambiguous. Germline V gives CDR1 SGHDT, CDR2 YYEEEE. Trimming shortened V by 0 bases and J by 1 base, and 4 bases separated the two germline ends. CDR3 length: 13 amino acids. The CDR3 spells CASSLGRNTEAFF. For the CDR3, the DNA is TGTGCCAGCAGCTTGGGACGGAACACTGAAGCTTTCTTT.